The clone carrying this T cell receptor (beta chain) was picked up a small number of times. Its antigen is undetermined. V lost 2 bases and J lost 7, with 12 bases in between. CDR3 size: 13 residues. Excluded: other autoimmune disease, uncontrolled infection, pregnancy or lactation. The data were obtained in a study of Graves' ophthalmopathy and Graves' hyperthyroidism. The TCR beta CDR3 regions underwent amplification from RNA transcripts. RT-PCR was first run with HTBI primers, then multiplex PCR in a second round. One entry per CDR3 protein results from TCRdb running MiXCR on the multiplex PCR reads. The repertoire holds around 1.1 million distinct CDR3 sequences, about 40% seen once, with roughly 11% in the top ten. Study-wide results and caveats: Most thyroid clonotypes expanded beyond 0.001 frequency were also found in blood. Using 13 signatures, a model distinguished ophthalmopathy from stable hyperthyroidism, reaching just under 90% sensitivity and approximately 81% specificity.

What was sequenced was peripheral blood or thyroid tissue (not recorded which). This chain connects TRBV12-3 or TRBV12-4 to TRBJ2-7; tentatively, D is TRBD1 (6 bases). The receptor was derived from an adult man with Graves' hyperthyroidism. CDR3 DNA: TGTGCCAGCAGTTTACAGGGGCCACGGGAGCAGTACTTC. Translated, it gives CASSLQGPREQYF.